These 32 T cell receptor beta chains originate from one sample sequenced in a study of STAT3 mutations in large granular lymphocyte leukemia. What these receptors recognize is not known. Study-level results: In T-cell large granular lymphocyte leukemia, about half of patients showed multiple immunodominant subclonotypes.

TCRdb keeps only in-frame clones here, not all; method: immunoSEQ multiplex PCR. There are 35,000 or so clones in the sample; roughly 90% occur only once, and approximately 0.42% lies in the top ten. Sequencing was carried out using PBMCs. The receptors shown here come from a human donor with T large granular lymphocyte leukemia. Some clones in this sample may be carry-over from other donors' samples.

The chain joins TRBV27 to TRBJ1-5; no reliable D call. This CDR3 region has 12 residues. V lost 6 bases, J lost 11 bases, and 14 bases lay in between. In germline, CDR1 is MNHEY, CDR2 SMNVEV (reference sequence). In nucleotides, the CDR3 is TGTGCCAGCAGCCCTGCCGCCGGTGCCCAGCATTTT. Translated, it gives CASSPAAGAQHF.

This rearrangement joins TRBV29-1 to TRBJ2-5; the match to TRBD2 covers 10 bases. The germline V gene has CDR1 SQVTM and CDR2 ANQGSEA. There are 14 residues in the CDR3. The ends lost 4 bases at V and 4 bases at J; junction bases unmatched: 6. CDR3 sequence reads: CSVALAGGGETQYF. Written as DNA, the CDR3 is TGCAGCGTTGCGTTAGCGGGGGGTGGAGAGACCCAGTACTTC.

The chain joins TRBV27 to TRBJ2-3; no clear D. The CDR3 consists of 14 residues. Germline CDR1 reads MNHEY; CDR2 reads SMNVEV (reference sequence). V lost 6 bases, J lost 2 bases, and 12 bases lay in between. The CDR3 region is CASRDGAPTDTQYF. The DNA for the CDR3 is TGTGCCAGCAGGGACGGAGCCCCCACAGATACGCAGTATTTT.

This CDR3 is CASPKGQGARANEKLFF. Here the CDR3 DNA reads TGCGCCAGCCCGAAGGGTCAGGGGGCGAGGGCTAATGAAAAACTGTTTTTT. The rearrangement links TRBV23-1 to TRBJ1-4; 8 bases map to TRBD1. TRBV23-1 is an ORF, with its function uncertain. This CDR3 region has 17 residues. J was trimmed by 3 bases and V by 8 bases; bases with no gene match: 14.

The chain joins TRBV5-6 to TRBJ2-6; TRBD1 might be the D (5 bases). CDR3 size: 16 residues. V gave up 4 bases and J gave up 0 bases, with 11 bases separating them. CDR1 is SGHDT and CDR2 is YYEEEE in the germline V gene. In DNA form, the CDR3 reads TGTGCCAGCAGCACAACAGGACGCTCTGGGGCCAACGTCCTGACTTTC. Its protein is CASSTTGRSGANVLTF.

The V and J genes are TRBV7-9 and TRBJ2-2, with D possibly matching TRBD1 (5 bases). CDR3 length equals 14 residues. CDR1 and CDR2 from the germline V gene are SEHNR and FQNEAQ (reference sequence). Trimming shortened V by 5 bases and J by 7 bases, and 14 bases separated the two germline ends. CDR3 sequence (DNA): TGTGCCAGCAGCCCCTTCTTTAGGGGCGGGGAGCTGTTTTTT. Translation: CASSPFFRGGELFF.

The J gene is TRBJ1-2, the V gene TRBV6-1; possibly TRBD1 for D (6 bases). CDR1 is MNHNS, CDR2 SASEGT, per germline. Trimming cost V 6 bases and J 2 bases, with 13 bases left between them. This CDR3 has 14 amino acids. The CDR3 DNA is TGTGCCAGCAGGACTTCGGGACAAAACTATGGCTACACCTTC. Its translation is CASRTSGQNYGYTF.

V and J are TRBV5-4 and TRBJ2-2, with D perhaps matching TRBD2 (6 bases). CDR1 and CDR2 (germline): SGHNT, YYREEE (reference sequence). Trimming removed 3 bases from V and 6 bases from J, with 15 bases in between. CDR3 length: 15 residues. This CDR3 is CASSYGGMVAGELFF. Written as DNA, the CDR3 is TGTGCCAGCAGCTACGGGGGAATGGTTGCCGGGGAGCTGTTTTTT.

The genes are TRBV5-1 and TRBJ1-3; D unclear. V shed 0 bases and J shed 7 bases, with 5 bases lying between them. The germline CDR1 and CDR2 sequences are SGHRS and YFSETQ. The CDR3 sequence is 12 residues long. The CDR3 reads CASSLDSNTIYF. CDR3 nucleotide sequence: TGCGCCAGCAGCTTGGATAGCAACACCATATATTTT.

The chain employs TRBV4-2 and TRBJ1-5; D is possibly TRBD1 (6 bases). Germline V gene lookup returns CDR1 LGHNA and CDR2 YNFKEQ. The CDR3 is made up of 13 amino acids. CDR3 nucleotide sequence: TGTGGGCCTCTTTCGAAGGGGGATCAGCCCCAGCATTTT. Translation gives CGPLSKGDQPQHF.

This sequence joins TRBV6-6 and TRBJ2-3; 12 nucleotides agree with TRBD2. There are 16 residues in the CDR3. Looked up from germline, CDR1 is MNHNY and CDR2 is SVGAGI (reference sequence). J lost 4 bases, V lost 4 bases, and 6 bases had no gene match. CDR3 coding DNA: TGTGCCAGCAGTTCTGGACTAGCGGGGTGGCCAGATACGCAGTATTTT. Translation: CASSSGLAGWPDTQYF.

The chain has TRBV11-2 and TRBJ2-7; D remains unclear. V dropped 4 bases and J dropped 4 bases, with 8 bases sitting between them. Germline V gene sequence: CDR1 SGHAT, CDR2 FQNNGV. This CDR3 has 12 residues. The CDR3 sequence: CASSSSGYEQYF. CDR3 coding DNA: TGTGCCAGCAGCTCCTCGGGTTACGAGCAGTACTTC.

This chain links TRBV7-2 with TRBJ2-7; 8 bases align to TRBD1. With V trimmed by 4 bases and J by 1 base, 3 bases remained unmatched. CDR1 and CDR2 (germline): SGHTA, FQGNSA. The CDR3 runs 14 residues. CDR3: CASSSDRVSYEQYF. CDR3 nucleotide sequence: TGTGCCAGCAGCTCGGACAGGGTTTCCTACGAGCAGTACTTC. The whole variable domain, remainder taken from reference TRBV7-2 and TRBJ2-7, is GAGVSQSPSNKVTEKGKDVELRCDPISGHTALYWYRQSLGQGLEFLIYFQGNSAPDKSGLPSDRFSAERTGGSVSTLTIQRTQQEDSAVYLCASSSDRVSYEQYFGPGTRLTVT.

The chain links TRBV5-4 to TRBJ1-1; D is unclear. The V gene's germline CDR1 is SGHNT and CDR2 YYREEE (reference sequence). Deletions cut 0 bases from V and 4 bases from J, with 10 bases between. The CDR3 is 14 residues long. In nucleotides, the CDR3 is TGTGCCAGCAGCTTGGGTTTGGGGAGCACTGAAGCTTTCTTT. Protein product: CASSLGLGSTEAFF.

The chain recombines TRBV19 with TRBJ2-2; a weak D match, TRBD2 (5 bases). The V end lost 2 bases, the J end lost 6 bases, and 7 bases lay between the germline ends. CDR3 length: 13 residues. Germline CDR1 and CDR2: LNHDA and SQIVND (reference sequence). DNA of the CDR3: TGTGCCAGTAGTATATCGGGATCCGGGGAGCTGTTTTTT. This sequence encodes CASSISGSGELFF.

This CDR3 reads CASSSGQPSYEQYF. The CDR3 nucleotides are TGTGCCAGCAGCAGTGGACAGCCCTCCTACGAGCAGTACTTC. This rearrangement joins TRBV13 to TRBJ2-7, with D possibly matching TRBD1 (6 bases). The V end was cut by 5 bases, the J end by 0 bases, with 11 bases between. Germline V lookup: CDR1 PRHDT, CDR2 FYEKMQ (reference sequence). This CDR3 has 14 amino acids.

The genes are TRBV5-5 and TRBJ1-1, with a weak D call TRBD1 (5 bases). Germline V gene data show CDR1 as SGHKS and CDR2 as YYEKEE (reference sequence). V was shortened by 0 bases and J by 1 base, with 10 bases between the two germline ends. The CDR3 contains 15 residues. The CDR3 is CASSLDWTPNTEAFF. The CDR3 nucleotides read TGTGCCAGCAGCTTGGATTGGACACCGAACACTGAAGCTTTCTTT.

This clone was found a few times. This CDR3 is CASSQDLGSPLHF. The DNA of the CDR3 is TGTGCCAGCAGCCAAGATCTTGGGTCACCCCTCCACTTT. This chain joins TRBV14 and TRBJ1-6; D uncertain. The germline V and J ends were trimmed by 0 bases and 10 bases, with 7 bases remaining between them. The CDR3 is 13 residues long. The germline gives CDR1 SGHDN, CDR2 FVKESK.

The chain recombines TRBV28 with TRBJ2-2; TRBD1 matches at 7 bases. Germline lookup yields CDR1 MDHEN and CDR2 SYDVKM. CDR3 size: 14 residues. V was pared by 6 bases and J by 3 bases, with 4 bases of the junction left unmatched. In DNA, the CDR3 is TGTGCCAGCAGGACGGGACAGCACACCGGGGAGCTGTTTTTT. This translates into CASRTGQHTGELFF.

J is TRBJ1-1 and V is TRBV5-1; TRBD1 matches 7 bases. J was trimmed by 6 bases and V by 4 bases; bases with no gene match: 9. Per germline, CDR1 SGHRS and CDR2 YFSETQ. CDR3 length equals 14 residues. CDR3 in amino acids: CASSDDREYAEAFF. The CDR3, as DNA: TGCGCCAGCAGCGACGACAGGGAATACGCTGAAGCTTTCTTT.

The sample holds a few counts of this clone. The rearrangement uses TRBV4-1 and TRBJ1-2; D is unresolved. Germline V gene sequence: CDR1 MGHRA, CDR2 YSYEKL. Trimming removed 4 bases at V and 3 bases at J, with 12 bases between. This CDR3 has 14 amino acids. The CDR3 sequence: CASSRAEQHYGYTF. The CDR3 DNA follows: TGCGCCAGCAGCCGCGCCGAGCAACACTATGGCTACACCTTC.

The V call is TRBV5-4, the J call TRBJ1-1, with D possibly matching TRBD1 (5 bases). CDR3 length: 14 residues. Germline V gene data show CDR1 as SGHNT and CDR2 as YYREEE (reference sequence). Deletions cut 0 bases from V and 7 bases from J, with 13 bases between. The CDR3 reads CASSLEPGAGEAFF. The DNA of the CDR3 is TGTGCCAGCAGCTTGGAACCCGGGGCGGGTGAAGCTTTCTTT. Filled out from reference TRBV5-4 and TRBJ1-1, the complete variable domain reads ETGVTQSPTHLIKTRGQQVTLRCSSQSGHNTVSWYQQALGQGPQFIFQYYREEENGRGNFPPRFSGLQFPNYSSELNVNALELDDSALYLCASSLEPGAGEAFFGQGTRLTVV.

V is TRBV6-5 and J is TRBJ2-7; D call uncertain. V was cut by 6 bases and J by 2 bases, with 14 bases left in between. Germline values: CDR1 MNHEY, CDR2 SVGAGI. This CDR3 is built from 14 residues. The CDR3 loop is CASRDPRGAYEQYF. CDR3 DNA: TGTGCCAGCAGGGACCCCCGAGGAGCCTACGAGCAGTACTTC.

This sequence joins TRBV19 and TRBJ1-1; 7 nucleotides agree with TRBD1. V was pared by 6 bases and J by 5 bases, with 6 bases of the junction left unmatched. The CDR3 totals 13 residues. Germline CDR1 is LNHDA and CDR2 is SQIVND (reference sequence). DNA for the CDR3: TGTGCCAGTAGGACTACAGGGGTTACTGAAGCTTTCTTT. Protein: CASRTTGVTEAFF.

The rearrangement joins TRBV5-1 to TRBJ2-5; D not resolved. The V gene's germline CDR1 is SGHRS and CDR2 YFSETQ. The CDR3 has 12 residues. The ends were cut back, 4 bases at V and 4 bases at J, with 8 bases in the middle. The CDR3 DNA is TGCGCCAGCAGCCCGGGTGGAGAGACCCAGTACTTC. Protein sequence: CASSPGGETQYF.

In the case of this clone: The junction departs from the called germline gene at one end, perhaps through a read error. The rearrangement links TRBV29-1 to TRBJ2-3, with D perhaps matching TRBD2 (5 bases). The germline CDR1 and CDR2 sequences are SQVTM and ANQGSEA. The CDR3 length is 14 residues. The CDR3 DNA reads TGCAGCGTCGAAGGAGGACTCCTAGACTATACGCAGTATTTT. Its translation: CSVEGGLLDYTQYF.

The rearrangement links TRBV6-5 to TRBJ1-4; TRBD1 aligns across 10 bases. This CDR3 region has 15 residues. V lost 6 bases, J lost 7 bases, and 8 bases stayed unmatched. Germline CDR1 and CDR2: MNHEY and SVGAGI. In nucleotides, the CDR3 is TGTGCCAGCAGGGCCCGGGACAGGGGACTTGAAAAACTGTTTTTT. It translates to CASRARDRGLEKLFF.

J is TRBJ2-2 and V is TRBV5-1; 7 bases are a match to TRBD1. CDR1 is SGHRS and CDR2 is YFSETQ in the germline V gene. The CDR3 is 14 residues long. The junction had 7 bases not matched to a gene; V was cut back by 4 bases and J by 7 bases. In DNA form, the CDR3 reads TGCGCCAGCAGCCTAGGACAGGTTTACGGGGAGCTGTTTTTT. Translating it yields CASSLGQVYGELFF.

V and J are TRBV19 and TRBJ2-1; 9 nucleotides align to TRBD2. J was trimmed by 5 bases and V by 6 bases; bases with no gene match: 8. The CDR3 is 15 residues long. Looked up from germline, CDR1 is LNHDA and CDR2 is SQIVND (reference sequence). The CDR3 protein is CASRDLAGANNEQFF. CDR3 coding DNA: TGTGCCAGTAGGGATTTAGCGGGGGCTAACAATGAGCAGTTCTTC.

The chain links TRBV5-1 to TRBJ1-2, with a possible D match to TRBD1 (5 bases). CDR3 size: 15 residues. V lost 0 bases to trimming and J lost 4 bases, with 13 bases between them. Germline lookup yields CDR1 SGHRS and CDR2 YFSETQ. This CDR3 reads CASSLEGTSRYGYTF. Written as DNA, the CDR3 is TGCGCCAGCAGCTTGGAGGGGACTTCGCGCTATGGCTACACCTTC.

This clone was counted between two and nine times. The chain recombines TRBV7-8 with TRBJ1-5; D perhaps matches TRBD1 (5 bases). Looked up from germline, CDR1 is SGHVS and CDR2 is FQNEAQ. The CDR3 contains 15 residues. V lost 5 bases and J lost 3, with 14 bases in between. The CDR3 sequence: CASSLGGRFNQPQHF. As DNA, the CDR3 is TGTGCCAGCAGCCTCGGGGGGAGATTCAATCAGCCCCAGCATTTT.

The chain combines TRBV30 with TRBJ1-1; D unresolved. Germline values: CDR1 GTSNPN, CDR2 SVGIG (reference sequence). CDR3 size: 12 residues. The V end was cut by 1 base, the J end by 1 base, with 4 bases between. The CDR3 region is CAWSGWNTEAFF. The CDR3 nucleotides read TGTGCCTGGAGTGGATGGAACACTGAAGCTTTCTTT.